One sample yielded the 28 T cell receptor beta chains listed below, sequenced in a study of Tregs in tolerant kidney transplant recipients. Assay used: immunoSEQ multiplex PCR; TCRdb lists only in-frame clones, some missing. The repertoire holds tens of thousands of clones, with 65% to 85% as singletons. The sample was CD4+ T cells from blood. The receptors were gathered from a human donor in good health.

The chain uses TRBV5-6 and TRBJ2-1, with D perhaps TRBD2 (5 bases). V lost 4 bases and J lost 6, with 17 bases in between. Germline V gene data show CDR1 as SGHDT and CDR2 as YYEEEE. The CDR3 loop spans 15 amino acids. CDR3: CASSPGIAPGNEQFF. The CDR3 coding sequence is TGTGCCAGCAGCCCGGGGATAGCTCCTGGCAATGAGCAGTTCTTC.

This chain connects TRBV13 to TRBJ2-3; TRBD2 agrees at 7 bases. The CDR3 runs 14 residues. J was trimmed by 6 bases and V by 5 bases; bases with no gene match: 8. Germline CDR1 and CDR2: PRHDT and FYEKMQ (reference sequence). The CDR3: CASSLRLAPDTQYF. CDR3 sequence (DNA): TGTGCCAGCAGCCTCCGACTAGCTCCGGATACGCAGTATTTT.

CDR3 nucleotides: TGTGCCAGCAGGGACAGTAGTACGTCCTACGAGCAGTACTTC. Its translation: CASRDSSTSYEQYF. The rearrangement links TRBV6-5 to TRBJ2-7, with D possibly matching TRBD1 (6 bases). V gave up 6 bases and J gave up 1 base, with 13 bases separating them. In germline, CDR1 is MNHEY, CDR2 SVGAGI. This CDR3 contains 14 residues.

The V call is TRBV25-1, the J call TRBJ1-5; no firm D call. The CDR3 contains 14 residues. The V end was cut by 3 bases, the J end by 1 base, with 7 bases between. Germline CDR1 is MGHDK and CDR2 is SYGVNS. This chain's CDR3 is CASSDLGSNQPQHF. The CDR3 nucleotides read TGTGCCAGCAGTGACTTAGGGAGCAATCAGCCCCAGCATTTT.

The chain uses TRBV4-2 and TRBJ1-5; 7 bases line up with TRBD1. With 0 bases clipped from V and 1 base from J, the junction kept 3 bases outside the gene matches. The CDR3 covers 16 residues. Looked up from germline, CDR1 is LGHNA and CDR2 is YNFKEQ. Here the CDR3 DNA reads TGTGCCAGCAGCCAAGATACAGGGGTAAGCAATCAGCCCCAGCATTTT. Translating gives CASSQDTGVSNQPQHF.

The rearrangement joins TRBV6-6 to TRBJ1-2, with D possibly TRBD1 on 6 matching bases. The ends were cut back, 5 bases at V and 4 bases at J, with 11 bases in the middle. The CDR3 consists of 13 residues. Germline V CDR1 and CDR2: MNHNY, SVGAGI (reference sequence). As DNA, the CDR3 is TGTGCCAGCAGTCCGGGACAAACCTATGGCTACACCTTC. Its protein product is CASSPGQTYGYTF.

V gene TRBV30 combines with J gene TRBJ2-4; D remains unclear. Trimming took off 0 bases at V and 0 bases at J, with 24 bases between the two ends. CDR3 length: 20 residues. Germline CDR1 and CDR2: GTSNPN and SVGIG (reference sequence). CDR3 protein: CAWSVYSPTIIGLAKNIQYF. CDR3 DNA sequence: TGTGCCTGGAGTGTATACTCTCCCACGATCATAGGTTTAGCCAAAAACATTCAGTACTTC.

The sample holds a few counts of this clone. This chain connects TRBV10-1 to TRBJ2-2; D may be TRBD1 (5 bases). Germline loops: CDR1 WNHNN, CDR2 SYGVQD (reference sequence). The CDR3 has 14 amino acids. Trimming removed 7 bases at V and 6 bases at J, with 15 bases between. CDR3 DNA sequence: TGCGCCAGCACTCGGACAAGTGGGTCCGGGGAGCTGTTTTTT. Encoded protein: CASTRTSGSGELFF.

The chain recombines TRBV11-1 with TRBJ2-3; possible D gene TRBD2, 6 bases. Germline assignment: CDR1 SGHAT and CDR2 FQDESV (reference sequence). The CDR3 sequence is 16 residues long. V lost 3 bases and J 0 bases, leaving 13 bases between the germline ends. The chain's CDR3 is CASSLRAGISTDTQYF. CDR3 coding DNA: TGTGCCAGCAGCTTGCGGGCGGGAATTAGCACAGATACGCAGTATTTT.

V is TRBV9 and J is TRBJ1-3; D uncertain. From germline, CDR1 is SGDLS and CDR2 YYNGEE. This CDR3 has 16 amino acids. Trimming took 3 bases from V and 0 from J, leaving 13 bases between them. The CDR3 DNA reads TGTGCCAGCAGCGCCCGGTTCGGACTCTCTGGAAACACCATATATTTT. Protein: CASSARFGLSGNTIYF.

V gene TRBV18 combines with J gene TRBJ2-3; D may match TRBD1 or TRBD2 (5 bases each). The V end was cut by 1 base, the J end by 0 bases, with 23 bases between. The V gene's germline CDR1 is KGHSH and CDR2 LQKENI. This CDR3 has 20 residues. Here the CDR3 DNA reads TGTGCCAGCTCACCACTCGAGCTATCTTTCGATTGGGGGAGCACAGATACGCAGTATTTT. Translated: CASSPLELSFDWGSTDTQYF.

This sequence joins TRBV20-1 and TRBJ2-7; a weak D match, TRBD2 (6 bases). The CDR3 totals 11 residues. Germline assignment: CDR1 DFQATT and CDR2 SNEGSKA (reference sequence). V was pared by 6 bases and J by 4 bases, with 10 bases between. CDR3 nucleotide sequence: TGCAGTGCGGGGCGGGAATACGAGCAGTACTTC. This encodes CSAGREYEQYF.

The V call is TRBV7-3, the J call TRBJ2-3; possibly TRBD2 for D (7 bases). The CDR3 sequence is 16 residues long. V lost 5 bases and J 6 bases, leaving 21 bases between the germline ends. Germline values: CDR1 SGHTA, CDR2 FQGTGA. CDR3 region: CASSPSVGGAGDTQYF. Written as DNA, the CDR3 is TGTGCCAGCAGCCCCTCGGTGGGGGGGGCGGGCGATACGCAGTATTTT.

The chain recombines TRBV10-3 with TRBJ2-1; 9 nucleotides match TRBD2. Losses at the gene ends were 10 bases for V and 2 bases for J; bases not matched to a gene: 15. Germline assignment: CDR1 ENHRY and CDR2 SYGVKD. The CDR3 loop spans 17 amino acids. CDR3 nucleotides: TGTGCCACCACGCGGGGGGGCTGGGGGAGCCCCTACAATGAGCAGTTCTTC. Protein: CATTRGGWGSPYNEQFF.

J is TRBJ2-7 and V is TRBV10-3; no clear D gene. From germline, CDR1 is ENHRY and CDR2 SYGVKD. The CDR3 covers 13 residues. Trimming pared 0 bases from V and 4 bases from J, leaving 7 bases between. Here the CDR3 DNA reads TGTGCCATCAGTGAGTCAGGTGTGTACGAGCAGTACTTC. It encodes CAISESGVYEQYF.

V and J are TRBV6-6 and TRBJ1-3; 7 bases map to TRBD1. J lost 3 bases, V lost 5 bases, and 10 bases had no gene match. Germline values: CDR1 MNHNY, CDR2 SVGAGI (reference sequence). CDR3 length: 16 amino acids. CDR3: CASSPTQGVGGNTIYF. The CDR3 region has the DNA TGTGCCAGCAGTCCTACCCAGGGGGTAGGTGGAAACACCATATATTTT.

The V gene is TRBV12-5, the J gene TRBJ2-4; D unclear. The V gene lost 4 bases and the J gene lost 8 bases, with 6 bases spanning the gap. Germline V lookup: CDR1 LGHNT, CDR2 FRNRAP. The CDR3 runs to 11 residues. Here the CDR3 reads CASGSRDIQYF. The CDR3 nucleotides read TGTGCTAGTGGTTCCCGAGACATTCAGTACTTC.

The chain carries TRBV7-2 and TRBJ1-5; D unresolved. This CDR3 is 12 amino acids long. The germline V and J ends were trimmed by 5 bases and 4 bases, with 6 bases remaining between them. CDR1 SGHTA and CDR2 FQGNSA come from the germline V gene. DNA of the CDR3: TGTGCCAGCAGCGCGGCGAATCAGCCCCAGCATTTT. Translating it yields CASSAANQPQHF.

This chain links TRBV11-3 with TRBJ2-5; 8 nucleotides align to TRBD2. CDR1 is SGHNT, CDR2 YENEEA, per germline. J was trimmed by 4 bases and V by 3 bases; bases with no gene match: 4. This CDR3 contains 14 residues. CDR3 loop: CASSFHGRGETQYF. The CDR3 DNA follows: TGTGCCAGCAGCTTCCACGGGAGGGGAGAGACCCAGTACTTC.

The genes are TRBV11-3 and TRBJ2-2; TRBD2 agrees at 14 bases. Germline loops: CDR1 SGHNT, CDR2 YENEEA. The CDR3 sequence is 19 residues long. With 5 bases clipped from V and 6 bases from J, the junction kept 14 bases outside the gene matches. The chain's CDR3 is CASSRTSGRSFGYPGELFF. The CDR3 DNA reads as TGTGCCAGCAGCCGGACTAGCGGGAGGAGTTTTGGGTACCCCGGGGAGCTGTTTTTT.

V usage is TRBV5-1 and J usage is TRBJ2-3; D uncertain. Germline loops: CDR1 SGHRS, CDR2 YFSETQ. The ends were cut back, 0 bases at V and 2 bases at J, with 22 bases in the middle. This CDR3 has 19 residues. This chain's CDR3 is CASSLGTLVPQDVTDTQYF. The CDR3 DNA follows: TGCGCCAGCAGCTTGGGAACCCTGGTCCCGCAGGATGTCACAGATACGCAGTATTTT.

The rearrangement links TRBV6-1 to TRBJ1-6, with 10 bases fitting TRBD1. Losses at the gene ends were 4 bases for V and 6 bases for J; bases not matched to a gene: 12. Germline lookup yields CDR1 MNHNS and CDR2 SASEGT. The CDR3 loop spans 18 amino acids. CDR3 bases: TGTGCCAGCAGTGTGGGACAGGGGACGCGGGGGCTTAATTCACCCCTCCACTTT. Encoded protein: CASSVGQGTRGLNSPLHF.

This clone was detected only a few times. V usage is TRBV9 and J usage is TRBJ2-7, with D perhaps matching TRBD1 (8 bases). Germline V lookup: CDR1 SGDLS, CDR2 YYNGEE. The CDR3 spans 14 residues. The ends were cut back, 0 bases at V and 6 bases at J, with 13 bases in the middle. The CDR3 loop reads CASSVGQGRGEQYF. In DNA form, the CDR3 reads TGTGCCAGCAGCGTAGGACAGGGGAGGGGCGAGCAGTACTTC.

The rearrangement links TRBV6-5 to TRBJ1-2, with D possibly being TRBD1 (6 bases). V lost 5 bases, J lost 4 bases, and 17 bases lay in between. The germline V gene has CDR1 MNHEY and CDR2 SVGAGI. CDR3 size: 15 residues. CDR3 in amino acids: CASSDFTLGGYGYTF. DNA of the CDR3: TGTGCCAGCAGTGACTTCACCCTAGGGGGCTATGGCTACACCTTC.

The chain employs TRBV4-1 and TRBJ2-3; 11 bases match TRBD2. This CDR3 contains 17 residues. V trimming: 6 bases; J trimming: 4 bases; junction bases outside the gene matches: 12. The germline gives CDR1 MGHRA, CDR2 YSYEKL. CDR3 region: CASSSLAGGSFADTQYF. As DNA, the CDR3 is TGCGCCAGCAGTTCCTTAGCGGGAGGGTCTTTTGCAGATACGCAGTATTTT.

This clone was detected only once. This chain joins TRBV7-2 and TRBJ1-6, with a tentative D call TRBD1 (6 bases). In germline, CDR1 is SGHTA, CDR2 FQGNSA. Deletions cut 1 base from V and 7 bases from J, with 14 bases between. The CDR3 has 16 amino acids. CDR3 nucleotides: TGTGCCAGCAGCTTAGAAGGGGGGTTTGGGAATTCACCCCTCCACTTT. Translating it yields CASSLEGGFGNSPLHF.

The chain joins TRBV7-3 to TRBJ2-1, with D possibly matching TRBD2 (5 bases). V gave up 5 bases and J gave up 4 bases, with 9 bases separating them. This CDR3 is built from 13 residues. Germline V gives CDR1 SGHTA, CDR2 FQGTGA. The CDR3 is CASSPPGYNEQFF. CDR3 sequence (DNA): TGTGCCAGCAGCCCCCCGGGGTACAATGAGCAGTTCTTC. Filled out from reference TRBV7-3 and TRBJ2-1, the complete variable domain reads GAGVSQTPSNKVTEKGKYVELRCDPISGHTALYWYRQSLGQGPEFLIYFQGTGAADDSGLPNDRFFAVRPEGSVSTLKIQRTERGDSAVYLCASSPPGYNEQFFGPGTRLTVL.

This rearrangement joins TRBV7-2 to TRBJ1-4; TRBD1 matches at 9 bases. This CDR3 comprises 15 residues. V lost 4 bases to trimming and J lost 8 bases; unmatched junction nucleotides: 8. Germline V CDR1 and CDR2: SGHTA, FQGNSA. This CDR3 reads CASSSPGQGKEKLFF. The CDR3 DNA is TGTGCCAGCAGCTCCCCGGGACAGGGAAAGGAAAAACTGTTTTTT.